The 24 T cell receptor delta chains given below trace back to one sample, sequenced in a study of γδ T cells in repeated Plasmodium falciparum infection. TCRdb re-called clones from the multiplex PCR reads via CATT. Here the sample spans 85,000 to 100,000 delta-chain clones, approximately 0.96% being singletons. Vgamma9/Vdelta2+ and Vdelta2-negative gammadelta T cells were flow-sorted from PBMC for bulk sequencing. Sequencing was performed on gamma-delta T cells from blood. These receptors all stem from a pool of human donors (malaria-infected and uninfected, not separated).

Concerning this clone itself: The TCRdb protein, from a much larger clone, departs from this DNA's translation at residue 8, likely by read error; the protein shown derives from the DNA. The genes are TRDV2 and TRDJ1; 8 bases match TRDD3. TCRdb records no J gene; here it was assigned by comparing the DNA to germline. After removal of 3 bases from V and 6 bases from J, the junction contained 20 bases not matched to a gene. The CDR3 runs 18 residues. Per germline, CDR1 GEAIGNYY and CDR2 EKD. This chain's CDR3 is CACDPLGGATGGSHKLIF. CDR3 nucleotides: TGTGCCTGTGACCCCTTAGGGGGGGCGACTGGGGGCTCCCATAAACTCATCTTT.

This clone appeared many times. A far more abundant clone sits one base away, making this likely a read error. The sample has other DNA sequences that encode this CDR3 too. The chain links TRDV2 to TRDJ1; TRDD3 is a possible D gene (6 bases). The CDR3 runs 17 residues. Trimming took off 0 bases at V and 8 bases at J, with 24 bases between the two ends. The germline gives CDR1 GEAIGNYY, CDR2 EKD. CDR3 in amino acids: CACDTRVDTGCECKLIF. Written as DNA, the CDR3 is TGTGCCTGTGACACCCGTGTTGATACTGGGTGCGAGTGCAAACTCATCTTT.

This clone occurred a few times. A far larger clone is only one base removed, so a read error is likely. In the same sample, other DNA sequences code for this CDR3. This chain joins TRDV2 and TRDJ1, with 7 bases that match TRDD3. TCRdb supplies no J gene; here it was assigned by aligning the nucleotide sequence to germline. From germline, CDR1 is GEAIGNYY and CDR2 EKD. This CDR3 comprises 19 residues. This chain's CDR3 is CACDTLVKIPDTLTDKLIF. The DNA of the CDR3 is TGCGCCTGTGACACCTTAGTAAAGATACCGGATACGCTCACCGATAAACTCATCTTT.

This clone was seen more than once but under ten times. The TCRdb protein, from a much larger clone, departs from this DNA's translation at residue 9, likely by read error; the protein shown derives from the DNA. This chain links TRDV2 with TRDJ1; D unresolved. TCRdb offers no J gene call, so here the DNA was matched to germline to obtain one. The CDR3 length is 16 residues. The germline CDR1 and CDR2 sequences are GEAIGNYY and EKD. Trimming stripped 2 bases from V and 2 bases from J, with 17 bases between. The DNA for the CDR3 is TGTGCCTGTGACAGCGTCGCCCAGGGTAGGACCGATAAACTCATCTTT. This codes for CACDSVAQGRTDKLIF.

This clone has only a few counts. A far larger clone lies a single base away; this is likely a read error. This same CDR3 is encoded by further DNA sequences in the sample. The chain uses TRDV2 and TRDJ3; 13 bases are a match to TRDD3. The J gene, left out of TCRdb, was set here by checking the DNA against germline. Germline assignment: CDR1 GEAIGNYY and CDR2 EKD. This CDR3 has 21 amino acids. CDR3 in DNA: TGTGCCTGTGACACCTTGCGTACTGGGGGATACGGGACCTGGGACACCCGGCAGATGTTTTTC. Its protein product is CACDTLRTGGYGTWDTRQMFF.

A remark on this clone: The protein TCRdb lists belongs to a much larger clone and differs from this DNA's translation at residue 5, which points to a read error; the protein shown is made from the DNA. The genes are TRDV2 and TRDJ1; 7 positions agree with TRDD3. Germline CDR1 is GEAIGNYY and CDR2 is EKD. The CDR3 spans 16 residues. V trimming: 3 bases; J trimming: 0 bases; junction bases outside the gene matches: 9. This chain's CDR3 is CACDALWGPHTDKLIF. DNA of the CDR3: TGTGCCTGTGACGCACTCTGGGGGCCACACACCGATAAACTCATCTTT.

This clone was seen many times. The V gene is TRDV1, the J gene TRDJ1, with TRDD3 identical over 8 bases. This CDR3 comprises 21 residues. Trimming removed 2 bases from V and 3 bases from J; junction bases left unmatched: 23. The V gene's germline CDR1 is TSWWSYY and CDR2 QGS. CDR3 in DNA: TGTGCTCTTGGGGAAAGGTACTCCCTAAAGGTACTGGGGGCCGACGCCGATAAACTCATCTTT. Protein sequence: CALGERYSLKVLGADADKLIF.

This clone has ten or more counts. The mismatch at residue 5 between this DNA's translation and the TCRdb protein of a much larger clone likely reflects a read error; the protein shown is translated from the DNA. The rearrangement joins TRDV2 to TRDJ1; 7 bases are a match to TRDD3. The CDR3 runs to 17 residues. The germline V gene encodes CDR1 GEAIGNYY and CDR2 EKD. Germline trimming cut 3 bases from V and 3 bases from J; bases unmatched to any gene: 15. The DNA for the CDR3 is TGTGCCTGTGACGCCCCCTCTACTGGGGATAGCCCCGATAAACTCATCTTT. This sequence encodes CACDAPSTGDSPDKLIF.

On this clone: The protein TCRdb lists belongs to a much larger clone and differs from this DNA's translation at residue 18, which points to a read error; the protein shown is made from the DNA. The chain employs TRDV2 and TRDJ1; TRDD3 matches 10 bases. TCRdb leaves out the J gene; it was filled in here by matching the DNA to germline. The germline V gene encodes CDR1 GEAIGNYY and CDR2 EKD. J gave up 2 bases and V 6 bases, and 35 bases lay outside the gene matches. The CDR3 runs to 24 residues. The CDR3 sequence: CACSARSLPRGYWGIGDATDKLIF. The CDR3 DNA is TGTGCCTGTTCGGCCCGCTCCTTGCCTCGGGGTTACTGGGGGATTGGGGATGCTACCGATAAACTCATCTTT.

This clone showed up many times. The chain employs TRDV2 and TRDJ1, with TRDD3 identical over 7 bases. TCRdb records no J gene; here it was assigned by comparing the DNA to germline. Germline V gene sequence: CDR1 GEAIGNYY, CDR2 EKD. This CDR3 is 19 amino acids long. Trimming at V came to 0 bases and at J to 0 bases, leaving 15 bases not matched to a gene. As DNA, the CDR3 is TGTGCCTGTGACACCGTTGGGGGACCCACTGCCCCCGACACCGATAAACTCATCTTT. Protein product: CACDTVGGPTAPDTDKLIF.

This clone came up a few times. Only one base separates this from a far larger clonotype, so it likely reflects a read error. Other DNA sequences within the sample encode an identical CDR3. The rearrangement uses TRDV1 and TRDJ1, with 10 bases matching TRDD3. This CDR3 has 19 residues. J lost 3 bases, V lost 6 bases, and 19 bases had no gene match. Germline-derived CDR1 and CDR2 are TSWWSYY and QGS. The CDR3 spells CALGDPFPYWGIRSDKLIF. DNA for the CDR3: TGTGCTCTTGGAGACCCTTTCCCTTACTGGGGGATCAGGTCCGATAAACTCATCTTT.

Only a few counts were recorded for this clone. Translating this DNA gives a protein that differs at residue 3 from the TCRdb one, which belongs to a much larger clone; a read error is likely, and the protein shown is this translation. V usage is TRDV1 and J usage is TRDJ1, with TRDD3 identical over 10 bases. No J gene is reported in TCRdb; it was inferred here by comparing the DNA with germline. The CDR3 consists of 19 residues. Germline V gives CDR1 TSWWSYY, CDR2 QGS. The chain's CDR3 is CAPGELRSPLLGDPHKLIF. In DNA, the CDR3 is TGTGCTCCTGGGGAACTCAGGTCTCCCTTACTGGGGGATCCCCATAAACTCATCTTT.

On this clone: The protein TCRdb lists belongs to a much larger clone and differs from this DNA's translation at residue 10, which points to a read error; the protein shown is made from the DNA. V usage is TRDV2 and J usage is TRDJ1; no firm D call. The J gene was missing in TCRdb and was found by matching the end of the DNA to germline. The CDR3 has 13 residues. The germline CDR1 and CDR2 sequences are GEAIGNYY and EKD. CDR3 amino acids: CACRPRDTDELIF. Here the CDR3 DNA reads TGTGCCTGTCGTCCTCGGGACACCGATGAACTCATCTTT.

A few counts support this clone. The TCRdb protein comes from a much larger clone and disagrees with this DNA's translation at residue 3, likely due to a read error; the protein given here is derived from the DNA. J is TRDJ1 and V is TRDV1; D is possibly TRDD3 (5 bases). The J gene, not given by TCRdb, was assigned here from a germline match of the nucleotide sequence. CDR3 length: 19 residues. CDR1 and CDR2 from the germline V gene are TSWWSYY and QGS. Trimming cost V 10 bases and J 4 bases, with 34 bases left between them. CDR3 nucleotides: TGTGCTCCTGCCCTCCCACCCTTATACGGGACTGAGCGTATCGATAAACTCATCTTT. It encodes CAPALPPLYGTERIDKLIF.

Only a few counts were recorded for this clone. A far larger clone is one base from this, pointing to a likely read error. The sample carries other DNA sequences with the same CDR3. The chain combines TRDV2 with TRDJ1; TRDD3 matches at 10 bases. The J gene, absent from TCRdb, was called here by matching the DNA to germline. Per germline, CDR1 GEAIGNYY and CDR2 EKD. The CDR3 has 19 amino acids. CDR3: CACDTIDQGDTAYTDKLIF. In DNA, the CDR3 is TGTGCCTGCGACACCATCGACCAGGGGGATACGGCTTACACCGATAAACTCATCTTT.

Concerning this clone itself: It is likely a read error: a sequence one base away is far more abundant. Other DNA sequences from this sample encode an identical CDR3 as well. The chain is built from TRDV1 and TRDJ1; 7 bases align to TRDD3. TCRdb records no J gene; here it was assigned by comparing the DNA to germline. With V trimmed by 3 bases and J by 1 base, 8 bases remained unmatched. The CDR3 runs to 16 residues. Germline CDR1 reads TSWWSYY; CDR2 reads QGS. CDR3 bases: TGTGCTCTTGGGGAGGAGGCGGATACGTGCACCGATAAACTCATCTTT. It encodes CALGEEADTCTDKLIF.

On this clone: This DNA's translation and the protein TCRdb lists, from a much larger clone, do not match at residue 4, likely due to a read error; the protein shown is translated from the DNA. The chain has TRDV2 and TRDJ1; TRDD3 is a possible D gene (6 bases). The J gene, absent from TCRdb, was called here by matching the DNA to germline. Germline CDR1 is GEAIGNYY and CDR2 is EKD. This CDR3 contains 16 residues. The CDR3: CACNTVVAGALDKLIF. For the CDR3, the DNA is TGTGCCTGTAACACCGTGGTGGCTGGGGCACTCGATAAACTCATCTTT.

Points on this clone: This DNA's translation and the protein TCRdb lists, from a much larger clone, do not match at residue 6, likely due to a read error; the protein shown is translated from the DNA. The chain carries TRDV2 and TRDJ1; 12 bases are a match to TRDD3. Germline V lookup: CDR1 GEAIGNYY, CDR2 EKD. V shed 3 bases, J shed 3 bases, and the junction held 25 bases outside the gene matches. This CDR3 contains 22 residues. The CDR3 nucleotides read TGTGCCTGTGACCCCCCCACTGTACTGGGGGATACCCTACCTACTATGCCCGATAAACTCATCTTT. Its protein product is CACDPPTVLGDTLPTMPDKLIF.

In regard to this clone: TCRdb lists the protein of a much larger clone for this DNA, which differs at residue 19, so this is likely a read error; the protein given here is translated from the DNA itself. The rearrangement joins TRDV1 to TRDJ1; D may be TRDD2 (5 bases). The CDR3 contains 22 residues. In germline, CDR1 is TSWWSYY, CDR2 QGS. The CDR3 region is CALGEPYYVGPIPTPYTDRLIF. For the CDR3, the DNA is TGTGCTCTTGGGGAACCTTACTACGTGGGTCCCATCCCTACGCCATACACCGATAGACTCATCTTT.

This clone was recorded a few times. The protein that TCRdb holds for this DNA derives from a much larger clone and differs from the translated DNA at residue 14, which likely indicates a read error; the protein shown here is translated from the DNA. The rearrangement uses TRDV1 and TRDJ1, with TRDD2 matching over 9 bases. No J gene is reported in TCRdb; it was inferred here by comparing the DNA with germline. V lost 3 bases and J lost 1; bases outside the gene matches: 24. This CDR3 spans 22 amino acids. Germline assignment: CDR1 TSWWSYY and CDR2 QGS. As DNA, the CDR3 is TGTGCTCTTGGGGAGCCCGGCCTTCCTACGTTCTTGGGGGGTAGGGGCACCGATAAACTCATCTTT. Residues: CALGEPGLPTFLGGRGTDKLIF.

This clone was observed a few times. A single base is all that separates this from a far larger clone, so a read error is likely. The same CDR3 is also encoded by other DNA sequences in this sample. The chain has TRDV2 and TRDJ3; the match to TRDD3 covers 8 bases. Germline matching of the DNA provided the J gene here, since TCRdb leaves it blank. Per the germline V gene, CDR1 is GEAIGNYY and CDR2 is EKD. V dropped 1 base and J dropped 1; count of bases not matched to a gene: 8. This CDR3 is built from 19 residues. The CDR3 bases are TGTGCCTGTGACACGGTCTTATCTGGGGGATCCTGGGACACCCGACAGATGTTTTTC. Amino acid sequence: CACDTVLSGGSWDTRQMFF.

This clone appeared a few times. TCRdb pairs this DNA with a much larger clone's protein that differs at residue 7, likely a read error; the protein shown was translated from the DNA. The rearrangement links TRDV1 to TRDJ1; a possible D gene is TRDD3 (5 bases). Since TCRdb gives no J gene, matching the DNA to germline was used here to assign it. The germline CDR1 and CDR2 sequences are TSWWSYY and QGS. V was cut by 4 bases and J by 0 bases, with 15 bases left in between. CDR3 size: 16 residues. CDR3 nucleotides: TGTGCTCTTGGGGCCATGGAGGGGAGGTACACCGATAAACTCATCTTT. Translated: CALGAMEGRYTDKLIF.

This clone showed up just a few times. With a far larger clone one base away, a read error is the likely cause. Additional DNA sequences in this sample encode the identical CDR3. The chain has TRDV1 and TRDJ1; no clear D gene. Matching the DNA to germline supplied the J gene, which TCRdb does not give. Germline V gene sequence: CDR1 TSWWSYY, CDR2 QGS. The CDR3 consists of 18 residues. V dropped 9 bases and J dropped 0 bases, with 26 bases sitting between them. The CDR3 DNA sequence: TGTGCTCTGACACAAGAGGGAAGACTAGGGCCGTACACCGATAAACTCATCTTT. Protein product: CALTQEGRLGPYTDKLIF.

There are many counts of this clone. The CDR3 here is CACDTLGIMGETRIKSSWDTRQMFF. The CDR3 coding sequence is TGTGCCTGTGACACCTTGGGAATAATGGGGGAAACTCGAATAAAGAGCTCCTGGGACACCCGACAGATGTTTTTC. The chain uses TRDV2 and TRDJ3; 7 bases line up with TRDD3. In the absence of a J gene in TCRdb, the DNA was matched to germline to assign it here. Germline CDR1 and CDR2: GEAIGNYY and EKD. This CDR3 has 25 residues. V was clipped by 0 bases and J by 0 bases; unmatched bases: 25.